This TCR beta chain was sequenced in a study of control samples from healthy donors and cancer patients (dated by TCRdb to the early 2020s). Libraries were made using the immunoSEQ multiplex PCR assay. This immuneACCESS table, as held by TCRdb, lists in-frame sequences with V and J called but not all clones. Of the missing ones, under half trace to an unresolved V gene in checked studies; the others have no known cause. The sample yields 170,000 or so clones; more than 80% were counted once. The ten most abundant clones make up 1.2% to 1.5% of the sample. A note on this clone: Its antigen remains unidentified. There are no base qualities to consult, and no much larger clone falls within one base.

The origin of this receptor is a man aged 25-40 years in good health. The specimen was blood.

CDR3 protein: CASSQDHEYPGELFF. The nucleotide sequence is TGCGCCAGCAGCCAAGACCACGAGTATCCCGGGGAGCTGTTTTTT. The sequence is built from TRBV4-3 and TRBJ2-2; too little of a D gene remains to name it. The CDR1 and CDR2 encoded by the germline V gene are LGHNA and YSLEER. From the cysteine through the phenylalanine, the CDR3 covers 15 amino acids. The retained sequence is limited to the CDR3, 45 bases, with the frame set at the first base. Trimming removed 0 bases from V and 6 bases from J, leaving 11 bases between the germline ends.